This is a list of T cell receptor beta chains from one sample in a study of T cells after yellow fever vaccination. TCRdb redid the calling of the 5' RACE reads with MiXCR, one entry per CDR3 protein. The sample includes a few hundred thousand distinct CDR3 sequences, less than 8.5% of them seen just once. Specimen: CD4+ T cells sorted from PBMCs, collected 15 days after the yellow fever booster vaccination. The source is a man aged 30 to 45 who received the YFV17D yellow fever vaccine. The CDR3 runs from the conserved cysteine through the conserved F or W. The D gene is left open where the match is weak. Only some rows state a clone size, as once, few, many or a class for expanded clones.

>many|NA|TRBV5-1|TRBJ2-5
TGCGCCAGCAGCTACCCTCGGGAGACCCAGTACTTC
CASSYPRETQYF
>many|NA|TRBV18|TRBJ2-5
TGTGCCAGCTTGGACATATCTCGGTCAGAGACCCAGTACTTC
CASLDISRSETQYF
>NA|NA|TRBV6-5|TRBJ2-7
TGTGCCAGCAGTTACTGGGGGGGCAGGGGGGAGCAGTACTTC
CASSYWGGRGEQYF
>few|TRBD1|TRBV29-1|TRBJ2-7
TGCAGCGCTAGACAGGGCTCCACGAGCTCCTACGAGCAGTACTTC
CSARQGSTSSYEQYF
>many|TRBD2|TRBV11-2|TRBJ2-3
TGTGCCAGCCGGGGAGGGCTGAGCTCAGATACGCAGTATTTT
CASRGGLSSDTQYF
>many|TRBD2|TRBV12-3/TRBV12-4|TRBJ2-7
TGTGCCAGCTCAACCGGGGGAGGGGTCTCCTACGAGCAGTACTTC
CASSTGGGVSYEQYF
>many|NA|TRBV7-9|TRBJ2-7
TGTGCCAGCAGCTTTAGCGCGGTATACTCCGAGCAGTACTTC
CASSFSAVYSEQYF
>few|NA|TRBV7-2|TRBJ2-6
TGTGCCAGCAGCACAGAGGGGGCTGGGGCCAACGTCCTGACTTTC
CASSTEGAGANVLTF
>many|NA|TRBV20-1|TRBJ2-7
TGCAGTGCGGGGGGGGGGACAGCCGTCTCCGAGCAGTACTTC
CSAGGGTAVSEQYF
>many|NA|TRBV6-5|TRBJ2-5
TGTGCCAGCAGTTACCGGACTCAAGAGACCCAGTACTTC
CASSYRTQETQYF
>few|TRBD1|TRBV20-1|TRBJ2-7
TGCAGTGCAGACGGGACAGACCTTTACGAGCAGTACTTC
CSADGTDLYEQYF
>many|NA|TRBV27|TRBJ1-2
TGTGCCAGCTGCCCCAGCGGGATCAATCACTATGGCTACACCTTC
CASCPSGINHYGYTF
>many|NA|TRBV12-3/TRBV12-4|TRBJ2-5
TGTGCCAGCACCTGGGGAGTCTCACAAGAGACCCAGTACTTC
CASTWGVSQETQYF
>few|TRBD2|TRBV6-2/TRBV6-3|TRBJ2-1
TGTGCCAGTAAATCAAAGGCGGGAGGGAGGAATGAGCAGTTCTTC
CASKSKAGGRNEQFF
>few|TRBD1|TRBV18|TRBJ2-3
TGTGCCAGCTCACGTATCCGGGACAGTGGCACAGATACGCAGTATTTT
CASSRIRDSGTDTQYF
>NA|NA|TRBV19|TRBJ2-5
TGTGCCAGTAGTATGGCCTGGGGGTACCAAGAGACCCAGTACTTC
CASSMAWGYQETQYF
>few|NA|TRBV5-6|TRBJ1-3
TGTGCCAGCAGCCCCTGGAGCTACTCTGGAAACACCATATATTTT
CASSPWSYSGNTIYF
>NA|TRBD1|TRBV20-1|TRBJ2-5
TGCAGTGTCACCCCGCCAGGGGGACGCTCGGAGACCCAGTACTTC
CSVTPPGGRSETQYF
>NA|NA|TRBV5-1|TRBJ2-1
TGCGCCAGCAGCTTGGCCGCGACTATCGGTGATGAGCAGTTCTTC
CASSLAATIGDEQFF
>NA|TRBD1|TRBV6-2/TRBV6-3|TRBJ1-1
TGTGCCAGCAGTGCCCGGACAGGGACTGAAGCTTTCTTT
CASSARTGTEAFF
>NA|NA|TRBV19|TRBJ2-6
TGTGCCAGTAGTATCATTGGCCAGGGCTCTGGGGCCAACGTCCTGACTTTC
CASSIIGQGSGANVLTF
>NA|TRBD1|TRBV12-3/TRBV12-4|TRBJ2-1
TGTGCCAGCAGTCCAACAGGGGAGTATAGGAATGAGCAGTTCTTC
CASSPTGEYRNEQFF
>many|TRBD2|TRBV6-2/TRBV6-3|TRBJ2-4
TGTGCCAGCAGTTACGCGGGAGGGCCCAAAGAGTACTTC
CASSYAGGPKEYF
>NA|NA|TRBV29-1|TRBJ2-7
TGCAGCGTTGCTGGCAGGTACGGCGAGCAGTACTTC
CSVAGRYGEQYF
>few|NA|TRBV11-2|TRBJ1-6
TGTGCCAGCAGCCCGAATCAGGGCCTCGGGGATTCACCCCTCCACTTT
CASSPNQGLGDSPLHF
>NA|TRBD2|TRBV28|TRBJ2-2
TGTGCCAGCAGTTTACCCCGGACTAGCGGCACCGGGGAGCTGTTTTTT
CASSLPRTSGTGELFF
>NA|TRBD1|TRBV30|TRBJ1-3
TGTGCCTGGAGTACGCCAGGGGGTGTCTCTGGAAACACCATATATTTT
CAWSTPGGVSGNTIYF
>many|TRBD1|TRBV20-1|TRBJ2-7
TGCAGTGCTGATAGGGGACAGGGTTACTACGAGCAGTACTTC
CSADRGQGYYEQYF
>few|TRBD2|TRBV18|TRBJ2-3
TGTGCCAGCTCCTCGACTAGCGGGAGTCACGATACGCAGTATTTT
CASSSTSGSHDTQYF
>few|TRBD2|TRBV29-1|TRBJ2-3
TGCAGCGTTGAAGATCTTGGTAGCGGGAACACAGATACGCAGTATTTT
CSVEDLGSGNTDTQYF
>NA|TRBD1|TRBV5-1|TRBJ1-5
TGCGCCAGCAGCTTGGCACCAGGGGGAATCAATCAGCCCCAGCATTTT
CASSLAPGGINQPQHF
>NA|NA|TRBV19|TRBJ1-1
TGTGCCAGTGCCGATACGGTGAACACTGAAGCTTTCTTT
CASADTVNTEAFF
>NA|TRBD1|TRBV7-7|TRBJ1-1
TGTGCTAGCAGCGTGAATCAACAGGGGGAAGCTTTCTTT
CASSVNQQGEAFF
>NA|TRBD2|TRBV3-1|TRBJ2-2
TGTGCCAGCTGTTTAAACAATATAGCGGGAGCCGCTGGGACCGGGGAGCTGTTTTTT
CASCLNNIAGAAGTGELFF
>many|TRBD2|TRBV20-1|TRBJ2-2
TGCAGTGCTAGGGGGAGGGCCACCGGGGAGCTGTTTTTT
CSARGRATGELFF
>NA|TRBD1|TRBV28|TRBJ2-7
TGTGCCAGCAGTTTTTCCCCGGGACAGGGGCCCTACGAGCAGTACTTC
CASSFSPGQGPYEQYF
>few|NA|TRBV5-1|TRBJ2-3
TGCGCCAGCAGCTTCGGTACAGGACCAAGCACAGATATGCAGTATTTT
CASSFGTGPSTDMQYF
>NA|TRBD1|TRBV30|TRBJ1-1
TGTGCCGCGGGACAGATTCTGGGGACTGAAGCTTTCTTT
CAAGQILGTEAFF
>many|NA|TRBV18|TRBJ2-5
TGTGCCAGCTCACCTAATCCGGGGGCGGAAGCCCAGTACTTC
CASSPNPGAEAQYF
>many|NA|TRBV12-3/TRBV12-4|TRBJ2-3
TGTGCCAGCAGTTTTTGGGGTGCAGATACGCAGTATTTT
CASSFWGADTQYF
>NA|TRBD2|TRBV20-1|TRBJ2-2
TGCAGTGCTAGGCCCGGACTAGCGGGAGGGCCGGGCACCGGGGAGCTGTTTTTT
CSARPGLAGGPGTGELFF
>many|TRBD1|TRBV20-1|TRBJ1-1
TGCAGTGCTAGCTCAGGGGGGCCGAACACTGAAGCTTTCTTT
CSASSGGPNTEAFF
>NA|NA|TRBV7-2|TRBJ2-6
TGTGCCAGCAGCCGAGGGACGTCCGCTGGGGCCAACGTCCTGACTTTC
CASSRGTSAGANVLTF
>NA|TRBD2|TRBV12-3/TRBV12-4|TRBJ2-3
TGTGCCAGCAGTATGACTAGCGGGATCACAGATACGCAGTATTTT
CASSMTSGITDTQYF
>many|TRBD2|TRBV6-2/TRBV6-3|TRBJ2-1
TGTGCCAGCAGTTACTCACCCACTCTGGCCCTAGCGGGAGGGCCTGGAGAGCAGTTCTTC
CASSYSPTLALAGGPGEQFF
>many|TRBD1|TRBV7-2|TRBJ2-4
TGTGCCAGCAGCTTCCAAAAGACAGGGGAAAACATTCAGTACTTC
CASSFQKTGENIQYF